What follows is one T cell receptor (beta chain) and its context. Its antigen target is currently unknown. Base qualities were left out, and no much larger clone turns up one base away. Preparation of the library involved the immunoSEQ multiplex PCR assay. For the multiplex PCR, a mixture combining 60 forward primers for TCR Vbeta segments and 13 reverse primers for TCR Jbeta segments was used. A multiplex PCR assay on genomic DNA amplified the CDR3 region of rearranged TCR beta genes. Amplified TCR beta libraries were sequenced as 87-base-pair reads on the Illumina HiSeq System. The source study handled its data this way. Across the roughly 670 repertoires, a later analysis counted 75 million to 90 million unique TCR beta chains, roughly 11 million of which were shared by at least two donors. A nearest-neighbor algorithm error-corrected the raw reads and collapsed the reads into unique sequences, merging closely related sequences to remove PCR and sequencing errors. Alignment of CDR3 sequences to IMGT reference sequences was used to assign V, D and J gene segments. For a sequence to be retained, a match of at least six nucleotides to both a V gene segment and a J gene segment was required. Rearrangements were classified as productive when the CDR3 lacked stop codons and remained in frame with V and J, and all other rearrangements were classified as non-productive. CDR3 was defined according to IMGT convention as the region running from the second conserved V-encoded cysteine to the conserved J-encoded phenylalanine. Sequences without an unambiguous match to a single V gene segment were excluded from the earlier analysis of about 600 of the donors. An earlier analysis of a few hundred of the donors classified V segments as functional when productive rearrangements were above 56.7% and as segregating when the standard deviation between donors was above 5%. A statistical classification framework was developed to diagnose cytomegalovirus status using the catalog of TCR beta chain sequences. A later analysis assigned V and J genes by comparing TCR nucleotide sequences with IMGT/GENE-DB human TR gene sequences. Using the TCRdist pipeline, a later analysis assigned CDR3 sequences along with most-parsimonious VDJ recombination scenarios. In a later analysis, each TCR beta chain was defined by its CDR3 amino acid sequence together with its V-gene family, and reads lacking a unique V-gene family were excluded. As a way to deal with suspected cross-contamination and a sequencing artifact, a later analysis dropped roughly 600 nucleotide sequences that were highly shared and had low generation probability. For each public chain, a later analysis derived a clonal expansion index from normalized ranks of inferred template counts within each repertoire. In a later analysis, generation probabilities were computed with a VDJ recombination model fitted to out-of-frame rearrangements, and the resulting probabilities were checked against IGoR. Hypergeometric tests were used in a later analysis to score TCR-TCR, TCR-HLA and TCR-CMV co-occurrence, with a repertoire-size bias correction applied to the TCR pairs. In a later analysis, false discovery rates were estimated by permuting HLA or CMV assignments 20 times. In a later analysis, co-occurring TCRs were grouped using DBSCAN, with TCRdist sequence similarity added in when clustering inside HLA-allele-positive subsets. Repertoires with fewer than 30,000 or more than 120,000 public chains, plus five repertoires with anomalous nucleotide sharing, were excluded from co-occurrence clustering. TCRdb retrieved this table from immuneACCESS and kept in-frame rearrangements only. Not all clones are present; in checked studies, unresolved V genes account for under half, and no reason is known for the remainder. For V, J and clone size, that table is used; D and trimming come from the DNA. The sample table holds over 100,000 clones, of which 78% were seen once. The ten largest make up around 1.6% of the sample.

This sample is drawn from a study of cytomegalovirus exposure and HLA in healthy donors (TCRdb year 2017). Study-level background: An earlier analysis of around 600 of the donors reported approximately 270 Gb of sequence data and approximately 110 million unique TCR beta sequences from 190 million or so T cells. Roughly 5 DR-DQ haplotypes were treated as single units for association and clustering because of strong linkage in the cohort. The later analysis used no new phenotypic data to find candidate immune exposures, relying instead on TCR beta sequences and their occurrence across donors. Among a few hundred genotyped donors of the cohort, an average of approximately 250,000 unique TCR beta nucleotide sequences were sequenced per donor, roughly 20% of them non-productive. Of the 300 to 500 genotyped donors, 75% to 85% were placed in the genetic ancestry cluster associated with self-reported Caucasian donors. Typing coverage varied by locus: about 620-630 donors for A, B, C, DRB1 and DQB1; roughly 560 for DQA1; more than 600 for DPA1; under 490 for DPB1. Donor age, sex, ethnicity and CMV serostatus were compiled alongside the repertoire data. The study aimed to test whether cataloging public T cell receptors could reveal signatures of past pathogen exposure. The study profiled the T cell repertoires of fewer than 850 subjects by immunosequencing and related them to cytomegalovirus serostatus. A later genetic analysis took genome-wide SNP genotypes for about three fifths of the roughly 670 donors and used that subset as a discovery cohort. HLA typing covered class I and class II loci at four-digit resolution. To predict cytomegalovirus infection status, the study combined high-throughput TCR immunosequencing, statistical association of individual TCRs with disease status, and machine learning. An early release that covered several hundred HLA-typed donors contained around 330 gigabases of sequencing data and some 87 million unique TCR sequences. In an earlier analysis of 550 to 700 of the donors, high-throughput TCR beta sequencing was used to judge whether each TCR beta V gene segment behaved as functional or pseudogenic. In addition to the first cohort of around 670 subjects, a separate validation cohort of 120 different subjects was used. A later analysis re-analyzed previously published TCR beta repertoires from 500 to 700 donors and added high-resolution HLA genotyping to study TCR occurrence patterns. Every discovery cohort repertoire had been produced on one sequencing platform. Results the study describes overall, beyond this receptor: Strong co-occurrence of HLA alleles, especially DR and DQ, made assigning TCR associations to individual alleles difficult. A later analysis found that TCR association rates varied across HLA loci, with DRB1 alleles showing the most associated TCRs and HLA-C alleles the fewest. According to a later genetic analysis, donors in an Asian-associated ancestry cluster had fewer N-insertions in productive TCRs than the approximately 630-donor mean. According to the authors, the approach could potentially be generalized to other disease states and immunological phenotypes. Because some donors lacked HLA typing at each locus, the association tests relied only on the typed subset. The sequencing pipeline was judged likely to have produced a cluster of highly shared sequence variants as a technical artifact. Specific HLA alleles were associated with 15,000 to 20,000 TCR beta sequences at a false discovery rate of 0.05 in a later analysis. Only TCR beta chains were sequenced in this cohort, and the absence of alpha or paired-chain data limited detectable features. The 87-base-pair reads could not distinguish some IMGT-functional V segments, including TRBV6-2 and TRBV6-3, so those segments were excluded. Because counts were too low, some 16 rarely observed V segments, including chromosome 9 orphons, were excluded from the earlier analysis of several hundred of the donors. Presence/absence analyses assumed roughly uniform sequencing depth across donors, an assumption that may not hold. Three of the identified cytomegalovirus-associated TCR beta chains were confirmed in vitro to be specific for cytomegalovirus antigens. The study listed 150 to 200 TCR beta chains as associated with cytomegalovirus. Immune exposure information for the cohort was limited to CMV serostatus. A further reported finding was that TCR beta sequences accurately predicted the HLA-A and HLA-B alleles for most subjects in the first cohort. A later analysis reported that several top co-occurrence clusters appeared linked to parvovirus B19, influenza, CMV and Epstein-Barr virus. A later analysis found that HLA-associated TCR beta chains were more clonally expanded and had lower generation probabilities than equally common non-associated chains. An association between a missense DCLRE1C variant and V-gene and J-gene trimming of TCR beta chains was found in a later genetic analysis and replicated in an independent cohort. Broadly in line with IMGT annotations, most TCR beta V segments showed up in productive rearrangements about 90% or about 30% of the time in an earlier analysis of around 600 of the donors. Most CMV-associated TCR beta chains appeared to be HLA-restricted in a later analysis, and the HLA associations seemed to be driven largely by CMV exposure. Correlated functional status among segregating V segments might be attributable to linkage disequilibrium, but an unknown experimental factor could not be ruled out. While some public TCRs were present in many individuals, most TCR sequences turned up only very rarely across donors. The classifier was reported to diagnose cytomegalovirus status with high specificity and sensitivity in both the original cohort and the validation cohort.

The cohort was made up of approximately 670 healthy bone marrow donors. At the time of sampling, all cohort members were nominally healthy, though unrecorded immune exposures were likely present. The donor tested CMV seronegative and was one of the 352 seronegative cohort members. Each donor provided a peripheral blood sample, and peripheral blood mononuclear cells were used for TCR beta sequencing. Genomic DNA was extracted from the blood cell samples with the Qiagen DNeasy Blood Extraction Kit. From V the trimming removes 6 bases and from J it removes 0 bases, while the gene matches leave 7 bases of the junction unaccounted for. The CDR3 holds 17 amino acids from the cysteine to the phenylalanine. Only the CDR3 DNA is retained, 51 bases long and in frame from the first base. CDR1 and CDR2 (SGHNT, YYREEE) derive from the germline V gene (reference sequence).

The source material was PBMCs. The rearranged chain carries TRBV5-4 and TRBJ2-2, and 11 junctional nucleotides match TRBD2. This clonotype was obtained from a female donor in good health and CMV-seronegative. The DNA sequence is TGTGCCAGCATCCGCATGACTAGCGGGACGAACACCGGGGAGCTGTTTTTT. Its product reads: CASIRMTSGTNTGELFF.